These 28 T cell receptor beta chains originate from one sample sequenced in a study of CD4 and CD8 cells across lung adenocarcinoma regions. TCRdb reanalysed the PCR reads using MiXCR and keeps one entry per CDR3 protein. In the table there are 12,000 or so distinct CDR3 sequences, about 45% of which are singletons. Material for sequencing was CD8+ T cells from the margin of a lung tumor. These receptor sequences come from a male donor with lung adenocarcinoma. The CD4 and CD8 labels of this study may be unreliable.

This clonotype has a handful of counts. This chain uses TRBV6-5 with TRBJ2-6, with D possibly matching TRBD1 (5 bases). The V gene's germline CDR1 is MNHEY and CDR2 SVGAGI. Trimming took off 4 bases at V and 4 bases at J, with 8 bases between the two ends. The CDR3 length is 14 residues. The CDR3 protein is CASSLGVGANVLTF. Here the CDR3 DNA reads TGTGCCAGCAGTTTAGGGGTGGGGGCCAACGTCCTGACTTTC.

This clonotype was found many times. The chain recombines TRBV6-1 with TRBJ2-5; 10 bases map to TRBD1. The J call may be mistaken, given a closer DNA end match to TRBJ2-7. The germline gives CDR1 MNHNS, CDR2 SASEGT. The CDR3 is made up of 15 amino acids. CDR3 region: CASRPGTGAYYEQYF. Written as DNA, the CDR3 is TGTGCCAGCAGGCCCGGGACAGGGGCCTACTACGAGCAGTACTTC.

This chain joins TRBV12-3 or TRBV12-4 and TRBJ2-1, with D uncertain. V shed 9 bases and J shed 4 bases, with 13 bases lying between them. The length of the CDR3 is 13 residues. In nucleotides, the CDR3 is TGTGCCAGTCAGTATGCGCGGTACAATGAGCAGTTCTTC. Protein product: CASQYARYNEQFF.

The chain links TRBV6-1 to TRBJ1-5, with D hard to call. Germline values: CDR1 MNHNS, CDR2 SASEGT. The CDR3 length is 12 residues. V was trimmed by 6 bases and J by 6 bases, leaving 9 bases between them. CDR3 sequence (DNA): TGTGCCAGCAGCGGTGGTCCTCAGCCCCAGCATTTT. This encodes CASSGGPQPQHF.

This chain connects TRBV6-4 to TRBJ2-3; possible D gene TRBD2, 5 bases. The germline V gene encodes CDR1 MRHNA and CDR2 SNTAGT. The CDR3 has 15 amino acids. The V end lost 3 bases, the J end lost 9 bases, and 19 bases lay between the germline ends. The CDR3 sequence: CASSEVLGGKETQYF. The CDR3 nucleotides are TGTGCCAGCAGTGAAGTACTAGGAGGTAAAGAGACGCAGTATTTT.

This chain links TRBV27 with TRBJ2-5; possibly TRBD2 for D (5 bases). V was shortened by 5 bases and J by 1 base, with 11 bases between the two germline ends. The germline gives CDR1 MNHEY, CDR2 SMNVEV (reference sequence). The CDR3 is 14 residues long. CDR3 nucleotides: TGTGCCAGCAGTCCGGGGATGACCCAAGAGACCCAGTACTTC. It translates to CASSPGMTQETQYF.

Comment on this clonotype: An end of the junction differs from the germline gene, which may be a read error. This rearrangement joins TRBV27 to TRBJ2-3, with TRBD1 identical over 7 bases. Germline lookup yields CDR1 MNHEY and CDR2 SMNVEV (reference sequence). CDR3 length: 17 amino acids. In nucleotides, the CDR3 is TGTGCCAGCAGATTTGGGGCTAGGGGGCCTGACACAGATACGCAGTACTTT. It is translated as CASRFGARGPDTDTQYF.

This clonotype has ten or more counts. The rearrangement links TRBV6-1 to TRBJ2-1; 8 nucleotides match TRBD1. The CDR3 consists of 15 residues. From germline, CDR1 is MNHNS and CDR2 SASEGT. J lost 13 bases, V lost 4 bases, and 15 bases had no gene match. CDR3 protein: CASSAAGTGQVAQFF. The CDR3 region has the DNA TGTGCCAGCAGTGCCGCCGGGACAGGCCAGGTGGCCCAGTTCTTC.

CDR3 protein: CASSLGTKETQYF. In nucleotides, the CDR3 is TGTGCCAGCAGCTTAGGGACGAAGGAGACCCAGTACTTC. This chain uses TRBV7-2 with TRBJ2-1; D gene ambiguous. The end of the DNA aligns better with TRBJ2-5, so the J call may be wrong. The germline V gene encodes CDR1 SGHTA and CDR2 FQGNSA. The CDR3 spans 13 residues.

This clonotype occurred many times. A read error may explain this, as a much larger clone is one base away. The CDR3 DNA sequence: TGTGCCAGCAGTTTAAGTAGTTTGTCGGGAGCAGAGACCCAGTTCTTC. Protein: CASSLSSLSGAETQFF. This sequence joins TRBV27 and TRBJ2-1; possible D gene TRBD2, 6 bases. Germline-derived CDR1 and CDR2 are MNHEY and SMNVEV (reference sequence). V lost 2 bases and J lost 13, with 24 bases in between. This CDR3 region has 16 residues.

By proportion, this clonotype is medium-sized. The chain uses TRBV6-1 and TRBJ1-1; TRBD1 agrees at 10 bases. After removal of 5 bases from V and 4 bases from J, the junction contained 4 bases not matched to a gene. The CDR3 covers 14 residues. Germline V gene data show CDR1 as MNHNS and CDR2 as SASEGT. This chain's CDR3 is CASSRDRGGTEAFF. The CDR3 DNA reads TGTGCCAGCAGTCGGGACAGGGGAGGCACTGAAGCTTTCTTT.

This clonotype appeared a single time. V and J are TRBV5-5 and TRBJ1-2; D might be TRBD1 (6 bases). Germline values: CDR1 SGHKS, CDR2 YYEKEE (reference sequence). V lost 4 bases and J 4 bases, leaving 17 bases between the germline ends. The CDR3 runs 15 residues. The CDR3 coding sequence is TGTGCCAGCAGCGAACAGGGACGGTATGGCTATGGCTACACCTTC. Translation gives CASSEQGRYGYGYTF.

By frequency in the sample, this clonotype is large (0.1 to 1%). The chain recombines TRBV27 with TRBJ2-3; no definite D call. CDR3 size: 14 residues. Trimming removed 5 bases from V and 4 bases from J, with 13 bases in between. CDR1 and CDR2 from the germline V gene are MNHEY and SMNVEV (reference sequence). The CDR3 coding sequence is TGTGCCAGCAGTCCAACTCGGGTAGCAGATACGCAGTATTTT. Its protein is CASSPTRVADTQYF.

In its sample, this clonotype was seen many times. This sequence joins TRBV12-3 or TRBV12-4 and TRBJ2-1; 10 bases map to TRBD2. The DNA end lines up better with TRBJ2-7; the J call may be wrong. This CDR3 is built from 16 residues. The CDR3 here is CASSPRGASGRDEQYF. CDR3 DNA: TGTGCCAGCAGCCCACGGGGGGCTAGCGGGAGAGACGAGCAGTACTTC.

V is TRBV19 and J is TRBJ2-7, with D tentatively TRBD1 (6 bases). V was pared by 4 bases and J by 1 base, with 11 bases between. The germline V gene has CDR1 LNHDA and CDR2 SQIVND (reference sequence). The CDR3 is made up of 14 amino acids. The CDR3 is CASSTPGQSYEQYF. CDR3 DNA sequence: TGTGCCAGTAGTACACCGGGACAATCCTACGAGCAGTACTTC.

Ten or more counts support this clonotype. This chain joins TRBV27 and TRBJ2-3; 7 bases align to TRBD1. V dropped 5 bases and J dropped 2; count of bases not matched to a gene: 10. Germline-derived CDR1 and CDR2 are MNHEY and SMNVEV (reference sequence). The CDR3 runs 16 residues. The CDR3 here is CASSAWTGRNTDTQYF. In DNA form, the CDR3 reads TGTGCCAGCAGTGCCTGGACAGGTCGAAACACAGATACGCAGTATTTT.

The chain employs TRBV18 and TRBJ1-5, with 7 bases lining up with TRBD1. Trimming removed 5 bases from V and 2 bases from J; junction bases left unmatched: 3. Germline V gives CDR1 KGHSH, CDR2 LQKENI. The CDR3 loop spans 14 amino acids. The CDR3: CASSLDRGNQPQHF. The CDR3 DNA sequence: TGTGCCAGCTCATTAGACAGGGGCAATCAGCCCCAGCATTTT.

On this clonotype itself: The junction and the germline gene differ at one end; a read error may be behind it. The gene calls are TRBV6-1 and TRBJ2-3, with TRBD2 matching 14 bases. The CDR3 contains 16 residues. The germline CDR1 and CDR2 sequences are MNHNS and SASEGT. CDR3 in DNA: TGTGCCAGCATTGGACTAGCGGGAGGCTACACAGAGACGCAGTACTTT. Amino acid sequence: CASIGLAGGYTETQYF.

Of note for this clonotype: Sequence at one end of the junction differs from germline and may be a read error. V usage is TRBV27 and J usage is TRBJ2-5, with D possibly TRBD1 on 6 matching bases. This CDR3 region has 14 residues. The germline V gene has CDR1 MNHEY and CDR2 SMNVEV (reference sequence). In DNA, the CDR3 is TGTGCCAGCAGTTTCAACAGGGACCAAGAGACGCAGTACTTC. It specifies CASSFNRDQETQYF.

In its sample, this clonotype was seen many times. The chain links TRBV14 to TRBJ2-5, with TRBD1 matching over 12 bases. The CDR3 length is 16 residues. Germline assignment: CDR1 SGHDN and CDR2 FVKESK. The junction had 12 bases not matched to a gene; V was cut back by 2 bases and J by 11 bases. The CDR3 protein is CASSQKWGQGAAEQYF. The CDR3 nucleotides are TGTGCCAGCAGCCAAAAATGGGGACAGGGGGCCGCTGAGCAGTACTTC.

The rearrangement joins TRBV7-8 to TRBJ1-2; 9 positions match TRBD1. Germline values: CDR1 SGHVS, CDR2 FQNEAQ. This CDR3 spans 16 amino acids. After removal of 4 bases from V and 4 bases from J, the junction contained 10 bases not matched to a gene. The DNA of the CDR3 is TGTGCCAGCAGCTCGGGACAGGGACGTGTGGGCTATGGCTACACCTTC. Protein product: CASSSGQGRVGYGYTF.

Judged by abundance, this clonotype is medium-sized (0.01 to 0.1%). This chain links TRBV6-1 with TRBJ2-3, with D maybe TRBD2 (5 bases). CDR3 size: 16 residues. Trimming stripped 10 bases from V and 1 base from J, with 21 bases between. Germline V gene sequence: CDR1 MNHNS, CDR2 SASEGT. CDR3 residues: CATFKQRGIGTDTQYF. CDR3 coding DNA: TGTGCCACCTTCAAACAGAGAGGGATCGGCACAGATACGCAGTATTTT.

There are a few counts of this clonotype. The chain carries TRBV6-2 or TRBV6-3 and TRBJ2-1, with D possibly being TRBD1 or TRBD2 (5 bases each). V lost 6 bases to trimming and J lost 0 bases, with 12 bases between them. The CDR3 has 15 residues. Germline assignment: CDR1 MNHEY and CDR2 SVGEGT. CDR3 region: CASRGDGNSYNEQFF. CDR3 nucleotide sequence: TGTGCCAGCAGGGGGGACGGAAACTCCTACAATGAGCAGTTCTTC.

The table lists this clonotype with a few counts. The rearrangement uses TRBV20-1 and TRBJ2-5; 7 bases align to TRBD2. The CDR3 extends over 15 amino acids. The germline V gene has CDR1 DFQATT and CDR2 SNEGSKA (reference sequence). With V trimmed by 5 bases and J by 0 bases, 9 bases remained unmatched. Here the CDR3 DNA reads TGCAGTGCTGGAGGTCGAGCGGGGTACCAAGAGACCCAGTACTTC. Protein: CSAGGRAGYQETQYF.

This clonotype was seen once. The V gene is TRBV10-2, the J gene TRBJ2-4, with D tentatively TRBD2 (5 bases). Per the germline V gene, CDR1 is WSHSY and CDR2 is SAAADI. Between the trimmed V and J ends, which lost 9 bases and 10 bases, there was a span of 25 bases. The CDR3 loop spans 15 amino acids. In nucleotides, the CDR3 is TGCGCCAGGAAGCACGGTGATCTAGCCAAAGAGATTCAGTACTTC. Residues: CARKHGDLAKEIQYF.

The chain links TRBV6-1 to TRBJ2-3; 7 bases line up with TRBD2. The CDR3 runs to 16 residues. CDR1 is MNHNS, CDR2 SASEGT, per germline. Germline trimming cut 4 bases from V and 11 bases from J; bases unmatched to any gene: 18. CDR3 coding DNA: TGTGCCAGCAGTGCCTGGGAGGGTGTGAACACCGAGGAGCAGTATTTT. Protein sequence: CASSAWEGVNTEEQYF.

This clonotype was detected only a few times. The gene calls are TRBV6-2 or TRBV6-3 and TRBJ1-1; TRBD1 matches 9 bases. The J segment lost 4 bases and the V segment lost 6 bases, leaving 3 bases of the junction unmatched. Per the germline V gene, CDR1 is MNHEY and CDR2 is SVGEGT. This CDR3 region has 13 residues. The DNA for the CDR3 is TGTGCCAGCAGCTTGGACAGGGGCACTGAAGCTTTCTTT. This gives the protein CASSLDRGTEAFF.

This chain joins TRBV9 and TRBJ2-3; 7 bases agree with TRBD1. Germline assignment: CDR1 SGDLS and CDR2 YYNGEE. CDR3 length: 14 amino acids. J lost 1 base, V lost 8 bases, and 7 bases had no gene match. The CDR3 DNA reads TGTGCCAGTGCACAGGGGAAGGGCACAGATACGCAGTATTTT. Encoded protein: CASAQGKGTDTQYF.